Described below is a single T cell receptor (beta chain) sequence and its context. A multiplex PCR was run with 60 Vbeta primers and 13 Jbeta primers. Repertoires were generated with immunoSEQ multiplex PCR, while TCRdb's copy carries only in-frame clones and drops some. The sample has more than 95,000 clones; around 61% are singletons. This sample was included in a study of cytomegalovirus exposure and HLA in healthy donors. The CDR3 contains 14 residues. Trimming cost V 3 bases and J 17 bases; bases outside gene matches: 11. From germline, CDR1 is SNHLY and CDR2 FYNNEI. All donors participated as healthy donors of bone marrow.

The clonotype comes from a woman aged 50 to 60 in good health and CMV-seronegative. Sample: PBMCs. The chain uses TRBV2 and TRBJ1-4; the match to TRBD1 covers 11 bases. In nucleotides, the CDR3 is TGTGCCAGCAGTGAGGGACAGGGGGGCTTTTTGCAATTTTTT. It encodes CASSEGQGGFLQFF. The complete variable domain, with remaining parts taken from reference TRBV2 and TRBJ1-4, reads EPEVTQTPSHQVTQMGQEVILRCVPISNHLYFYWYRQILGQKVEFLVSFYNNEISEKSEIFDDQFSVERPDGSNFTLKIRSTKLEDSAMYFCASSEGQGGFLQFFGSGTQLSVL.